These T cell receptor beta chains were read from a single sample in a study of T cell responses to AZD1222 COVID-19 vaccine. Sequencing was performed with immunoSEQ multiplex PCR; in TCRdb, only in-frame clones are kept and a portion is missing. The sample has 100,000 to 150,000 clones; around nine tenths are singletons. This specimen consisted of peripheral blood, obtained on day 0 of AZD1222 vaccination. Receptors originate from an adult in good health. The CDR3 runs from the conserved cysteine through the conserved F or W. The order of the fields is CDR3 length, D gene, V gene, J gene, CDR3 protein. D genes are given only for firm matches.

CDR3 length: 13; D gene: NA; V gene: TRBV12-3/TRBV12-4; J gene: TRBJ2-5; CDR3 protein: CASSPQRLETQYF
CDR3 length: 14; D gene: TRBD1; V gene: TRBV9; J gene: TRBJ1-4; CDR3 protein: CASSGQGGLEKLFF
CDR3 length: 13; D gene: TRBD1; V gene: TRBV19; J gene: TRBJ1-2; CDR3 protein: CASAGQDDYGYTF
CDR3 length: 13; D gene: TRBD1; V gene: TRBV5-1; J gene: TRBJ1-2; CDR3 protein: CASSPRQGDGYTF
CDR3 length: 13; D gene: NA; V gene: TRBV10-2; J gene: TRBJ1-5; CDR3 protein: CASSEPGTQPQHF
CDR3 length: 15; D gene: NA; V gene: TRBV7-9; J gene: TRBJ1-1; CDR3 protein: CASSSLGRLNTEAFF
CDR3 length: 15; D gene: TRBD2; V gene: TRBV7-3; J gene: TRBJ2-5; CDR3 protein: CASSPAGTSLETQYF
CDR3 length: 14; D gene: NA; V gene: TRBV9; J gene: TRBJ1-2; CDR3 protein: CASSNKGGVYGYTF
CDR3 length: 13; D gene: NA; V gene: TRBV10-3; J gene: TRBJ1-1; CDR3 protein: CAISRASRTEAFF
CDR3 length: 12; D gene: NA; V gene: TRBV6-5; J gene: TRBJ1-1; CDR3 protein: CASRPRGTEAFF
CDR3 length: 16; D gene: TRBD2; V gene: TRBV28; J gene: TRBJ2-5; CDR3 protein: CASSFLAGGPRETQYF
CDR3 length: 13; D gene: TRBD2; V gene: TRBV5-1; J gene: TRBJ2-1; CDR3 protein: CASSLAGGNEQFF
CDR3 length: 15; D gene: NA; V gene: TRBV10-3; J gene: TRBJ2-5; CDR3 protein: CAISEFPTTAETQYF
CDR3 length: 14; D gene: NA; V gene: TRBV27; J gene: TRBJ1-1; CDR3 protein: CASSFLQVNTEAFF
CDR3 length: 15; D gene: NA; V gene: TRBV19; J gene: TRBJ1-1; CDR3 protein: CASSIEGAGNTEAFF
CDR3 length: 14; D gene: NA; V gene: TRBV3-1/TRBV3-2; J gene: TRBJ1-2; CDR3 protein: CASSQGTVAYGYTF
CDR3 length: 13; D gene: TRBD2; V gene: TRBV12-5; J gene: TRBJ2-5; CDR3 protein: CASGTGGRETQYF
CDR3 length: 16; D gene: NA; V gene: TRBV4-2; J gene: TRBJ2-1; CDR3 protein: CASSQDDVSDNNEQFF
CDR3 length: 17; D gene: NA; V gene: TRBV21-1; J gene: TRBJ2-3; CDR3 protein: CASSPRTGGRAGDTQYF
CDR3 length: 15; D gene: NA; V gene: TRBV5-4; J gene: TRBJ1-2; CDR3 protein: CASSSNLHRDLGYTF
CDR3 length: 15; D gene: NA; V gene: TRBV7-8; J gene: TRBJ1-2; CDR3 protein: CASSLDPGFNYGYTF
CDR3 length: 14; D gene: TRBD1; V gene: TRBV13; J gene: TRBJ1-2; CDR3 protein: CASSLAGGAYGYTF
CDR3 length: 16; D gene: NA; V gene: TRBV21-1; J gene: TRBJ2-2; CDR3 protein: CASSKAGQGDTGELFF
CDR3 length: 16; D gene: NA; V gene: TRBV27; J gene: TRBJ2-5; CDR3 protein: CASSLSGQPRAETQYF
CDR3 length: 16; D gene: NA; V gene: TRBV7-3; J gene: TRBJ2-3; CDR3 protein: CASSLIGGSVTDTQYF
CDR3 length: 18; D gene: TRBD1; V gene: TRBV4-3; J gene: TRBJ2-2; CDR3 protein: CASSQDGIGQGGAGELFF
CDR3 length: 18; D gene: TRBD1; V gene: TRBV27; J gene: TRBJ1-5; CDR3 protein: CASSLSRTGAGIGQPQHF
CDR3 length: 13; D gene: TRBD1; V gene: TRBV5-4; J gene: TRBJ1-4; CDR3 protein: CASSGTGNEKLFF
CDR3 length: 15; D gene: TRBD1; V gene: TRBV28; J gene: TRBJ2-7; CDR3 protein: CASREGGQGLHEQYF
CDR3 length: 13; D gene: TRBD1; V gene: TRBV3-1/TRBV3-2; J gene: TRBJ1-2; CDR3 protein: CASSLGTGIAYTF
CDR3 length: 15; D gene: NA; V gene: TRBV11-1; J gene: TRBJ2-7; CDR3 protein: CASSLTWEYSYEQYF
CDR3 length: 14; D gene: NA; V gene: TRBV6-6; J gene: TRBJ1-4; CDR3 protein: CASSSRAENEKLFF
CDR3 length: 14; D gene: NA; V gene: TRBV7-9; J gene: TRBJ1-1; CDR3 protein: CASSLYLGDTEAFF
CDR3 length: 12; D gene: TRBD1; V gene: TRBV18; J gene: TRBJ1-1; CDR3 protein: CATTGQGTEAFF
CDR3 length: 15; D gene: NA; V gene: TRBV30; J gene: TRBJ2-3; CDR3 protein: CAWKDLGRSTDTQYF
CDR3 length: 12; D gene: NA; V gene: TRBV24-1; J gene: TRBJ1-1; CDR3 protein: CATSDLEGLAFF
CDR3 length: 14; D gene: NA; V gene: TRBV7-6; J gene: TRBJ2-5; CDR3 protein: CASSLFDTRETQYF
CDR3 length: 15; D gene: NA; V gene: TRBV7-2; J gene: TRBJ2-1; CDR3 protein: CASSLRRAPSSEQFF
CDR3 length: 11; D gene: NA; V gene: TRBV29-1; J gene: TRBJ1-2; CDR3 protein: CSVSLRGGYTF
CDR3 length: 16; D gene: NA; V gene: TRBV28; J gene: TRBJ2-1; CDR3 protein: CASSSGRQGFYNEQFF
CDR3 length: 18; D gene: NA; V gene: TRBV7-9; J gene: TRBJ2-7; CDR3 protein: CASSFPTGQFLNSYEQYF
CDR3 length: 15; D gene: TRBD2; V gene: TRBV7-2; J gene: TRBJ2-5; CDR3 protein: CASSYSSGSQETQYF
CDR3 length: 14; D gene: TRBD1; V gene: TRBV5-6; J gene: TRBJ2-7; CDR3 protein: CASSMTTGAHEQYF
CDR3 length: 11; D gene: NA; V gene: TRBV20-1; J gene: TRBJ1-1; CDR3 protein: CSARGNTEAFF
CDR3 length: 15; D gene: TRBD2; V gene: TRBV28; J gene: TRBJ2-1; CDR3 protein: CASSPSRAGLNEQFF